What follows are 14 T cell receptor beta chains derived from one specimen sequenced in a study of T cell responses to AZD1222 COVID-19 vaccine. TCRdb's table, derived via immunoSEQ multiplex PCR, lists solely in-frame clones and lacks some. The table shows about 150,000 clones, with about 93% occurring only once. This sample comprised peripheral blood, obtained on day 0 of AZD1222 vaccination. These receptors were taken from an adult in good health.

This clone was observed a handful of times. V is TRBV4-2 and J is TRBJ2-7; 11 bases align to TRBD2. J gave up 2 bases and V 4 bases, and 4 bases lay outside the gene matches. The CDR3 is 15 residues long. The germline V gene encodes CDR1 LGHNA and CDR2 YNFKEQ. In DNA form, the CDR3 reads TGTGCCAGCAGCCGGGTTAGCGGGGGGGCCTACGAGCAGTACTTC. This gives the protein CASSRVSGGAYEQYF.

DNA of the CDR3: TGTGCCAGCGGGCCGCCCCCGGTGGGAAGGGCCCCGAACACTGAAGCTTTCTTT. Protein: CASGPPPVGRAPNTEAFF. V is TRBV7-3 and J is TRBJ1-1, with no clear D. The ends were cut back, 8 bases at V and 1 base at J, with 26 bases in the middle. The CDR3 consists of 18 residues. Per germline, CDR1 SGHTA and CDR2 FQGTGA. The full variable domain, its missing parts supplied by reference TRBV7-3 and TRBJ1-1, is GAGVSQTPSNKVTEKGKYVELRCDPISGHTALYWYRQSLGQGPEFLIYFQGTGAADDSGLPNDRFFAVRPEGSVSTLKIQRTERGDSAVYLCASGPPPVGRAPNTEAFFGQGTRLTVV.

The chain combines TRBV19 with TRBJ2-2; TRBD1 matches at 8 bases. CDR1 and CDR2 (germline): LNHDA, SQIVND (reference sequence). The CDR3 covers 20 residues. Trimming removed 6 bases from V and 0 bases from J; junction bases left unmatched: 18. The CDR3 DNA is TGTGCCAGTAGCTGGGACAGGTCGGCTGTTATGACGGCGAACACCGGGGAGCTGTTTTTT. This sequence encodes CASSWDRSAVMTANTGELFF.

This clone was found once. The chain is built from TRBV30 and TRBJ1-6; D might be TRBD1 (6 bases). The CDR3 totals 14 residues. Germline V lookup: CDR1 GTSNPN, CDR2 SVGIG (reference sequence). Trimming shortened V by 4 bases and J by 4 bases, and 11 bases separated the two germline ends. The CDR3 DNA sequence: TGTGCCTGGAATCCCGGACAGTATAATTCACCCCTCCACTTT. This translates into CAWNPGQYNSPLHF.

The chain uses TRBV19 and TRBJ1-1; D unclear. CDR3 size: 14 residues. Trimming left V 4 bases short and J 0 bases short, with 9 bases between. In germline, CDR1 is LNHDA, CDR2 SQIVND (reference sequence). The CDR3 loop is CASSNEAMNTEAFF. DNA for the CDR3: TGTGCCAGTAGTAACGAAGCTATGAACACTGAAGCTTTCTTT.

The V call is TRBV2, the J call TRBJ1-5; tentative D call: TRBD1 (5 bases). CDR3 length: 15 residues. V was pared by 2 bases and J by 1 base, with 9 bases between. CDR1 and CDR2 from the germline V gene are SNHLY and FYNNEI. This CDR3 reads CASSEQGGSNQPQHF. CDR3 coding DNA: TGTGCCAGCAGTGAACAGGGCGGGAGCAATCAGCCCCAGCATTTT.

V is TRBV29-1 and J is TRBJ1-2, with 7 bases matching TRBD1. Germline assignment: CDR1 SQVTM and CDR2 ANQGSEA. The CDR3 spans 14 residues. V lost 5 bases and J lost 2; bases outside the gene matches: 8. Here the CDR3 DNA reads TGCAGCGTTCAACGACAGGGTAGGAACTATGGCTACACCTTC. Encoded protein: CSVQRQGRNYGYTF.

V gene TRBV9 combines with J gene TRBJ2-1; D call uncertain. V was clipped by 4 bases and J by 0 bases, with 11 bases between them. Germline assignment: CDR1 SGDLS and CDR2 YYNGEE. This CDR3 has 15 amino acids. CDR3 in amino acids: CASSPGPSSYNEQFF. In nucleotides, the CDR3 is TGTGCCAGCAGCCCCGGTCCGAGCTCCTACAATGAGCAGTTCTTC.

This rearrangement joins TRBV30 to TRBJ2-3; 12 positions agree with TRBD1. V trimming: 3 bases; J trimming: 7 bases; junction bases outside the gene matches: 5. The CDR3 length is 14 residues. The germline V gene encodes CDR1 GTSNPN and CDR2 SVGIG (reference sequence). CDR3 coding DNA: TGTGCCTGGAGCGCGGGACAGGGGGCAAATACGCAGTATTTT. Encoded protein: CAWSAGQGANTQYF. Combining the CDR3 with reference TRBV30 and TRBJ2-3 gives the whole variable domain SQTIHQWPATLVQPVGSPLSLECTVEGTSNPNLYWYRQAAGRGLQLLFYSVGIGQISSEVPQNLSASRPQDRQFILSSKKLLLSDSGFYLCAWSAGQGANTQYFGPGTRLTVL.

The chain uses TRBV28 and TRBJ1-6; no firm D call. This CDR3 is 14 amino acids long. Deletions cut 6 bases from V and 7 bases from J, with 13 bases between. Germline CDR1 reads MDHEN; CDR2 reads SYDVKM. CDR3 nucleotides: TGTGCCAGCAGGGTCAGTATAGGGAATTCACCCCTCCACTTT. Its protein product is CASRVSIGNSPLHF.

V and J are TRBV5-1 and TRBJ2-5, with 11 bases matching TRBD2. The CDR3 sequence is 16 residues long. The junction had 10 bases not matched to a gene; V was cut back by 5 bases and J by 4 bases. Germline V gene sequence: CDR1 SGHRS, CDR2 YFSETQ. CDR3 DNA sequence: TGCGCCAGCAGTACTAGCGGGGGACGCCGCGGAGAGACCCAGTACTTC. Its translation is CASSTSGGRRGETQYF. Using reference TRBV5-1 and TRBJ2-5 for the parts outside the CDR3, the full variable domain is KAGVTQTPRYLIKTRGQQVTLSCSPISGHRSVSWYQQTPGQGLQFLFEYFSETQRNKGNFPGRFSGRQFSNSRSEMNVSTLELGDSALYLCASSTSGGRRGETQYFGPGTRLLVL.

The chain uses TRBV2 and TRBJ1-4; weak D call: TRBD1 (5 bases). The CDR3 totals 15 residues. The ends were cut back, 6 bases at V and 7 bases at J, with 18 bases in the middle. Germline CDR1 reads SNHLY; CDR2 reads FYNNEI. The CDR3 reads CASREIRAGGEKLFF. CDR3 bases: TGTGCCAGCAGGGAAATTCGGGCGGGGGGTGAAAAACTGTTTTTT.

This clone has more than one count but fewer than ten. J is TRBJ2-5 and V is TRBV10-2, with D maybe TRBD2 (7 bases). V lost 10 bases and J 2 bases, leaving 17 bases between the germline ends. Germline CDR1 WSHSY, CDR2 SAAADI. This CDR3 has 14 amino acids. The CDR3 bases are TGCGCCATCAGGGCGGGGGCGCGACAAGAGACCCAGTACTTC. Amino acid sequence: CAIRAGARQETQYF.

This clone was seen only once. V is TRBV7-9 and J is TRBJ1-2; 7 bases fit TRBD1. Trimming cost V 3 bases and J 6 bases; bases outside gene matches: 10. Germline V gene data show CDR1 as SEHNR and CDR2 as FQNEAQ (reference sequence). CDR3 length: 15 residues. This CDR3 reads CASSFVARQGDGYTF. The CDR3 DNA reads as TGTGCCAGCAGCTTTGTCGCTCGACAGGGCGATGGCTACACCTTC.